The 6 T cell receptor beta chains below all came from one sample that was sequenced in a study of CD8 T cells in Susac syndrome. RNA was extracted with the RNeasy kit, and a quantity of about 0.5 to 1 ug was reverse transcribed using random hexamers. Using its own MiXCR run on the immunoSEQ multiplex PCR reads, TCRdb lists one record per CDR3 protein. The sample has hundreds of thousands of distinct CDR3 sequences, 80% to 90% seen once. What was sequenced was CD8+ T cells from PBMCs. Source of these receptors: a human donor with multiple sclerosis.

This chain joins TRBV29-1 and TRBJ2-1; D is unresolved. The germline gives CDR1 SQVTM, CDR2 ANQGSEA. The CDR3 spans 12 residues. V lost 3 bases, J lost 7 bases, and 10 bases lay in between. In DNA form, the CDR3 reads TGCAGCGTTGAGGGGAAAGGGAATGAGCAGTTCTTC. It codes for CSVEGKGNEQFF.

The chain carries TRBV2 and TRBJ2-1; D assignment may be TRBD1 or TRBD2 (5 bases each). The germline V gene has CDR1 SNHLY and CDR2 FYNNEI. The V end was cut by 8 bases, the J end by 5 bases, with 22 bases between. The CDR3 spans 16 residues. The CDR3: CASDRGAGLPNNEQFF. The CDR3 DNA is TGTGCCAGCGACCGAGGGGCAGGGTTGCCTAACAATGAGCAGTTCTTC.

This rearrangement joins TRBV30 to TRBJ2-3, with D possibly matching TRBD2 (6 bases). The CDR3 consists of 15 residues. V lost 5 bases to trimming and J lost 1 base, with 16 bases between them. The V gene's germline CDR1 is GTSNPN and CDR2 SVGIG (reference sequence). The CDR3 nucleotides read TGTGCCTGGTTTGTCCGGAGGGCGGGCACAGATACGCAGTATTTT. This translates into CAWFVRRAGTDTQYF.

CDR3 DNA sequence: TGTGCCAGCAGTTTCGGGGGATCAGATACGCAGTATTTT. The encoded protein is CASSFGGSDTQYF. The rearrangement joins TRBV27 to TRBJ2-3, with D tentatively TRBD2 (6 bases). V was shortened by 3 bases and J by 4 bases, with 8 bases between the two germline ends. Germline V gene sequence: CDR1 MNHEY, CDR2 SMNVEV (reference sequence). The CDR3 loop spans 13 amino acids.

J is TRBJ2-1 and V is TRBV14; D may be TRBD1 (5 bases). The CDR3 totals 15 residues. Trimming left V 3 bases short and J 2 bases short, with 11 bases between. From germline, CDR1 is SGHDN and CDR2 FVKESK. The DNA of the CDR3 is TGTGCCAGCAGCCAGGACACCAGTACCTACAATGAGCAGTTCTTC. Its translation is CASSQDTSTYNEQFF.

A few counts support this clonotype. J is TRBJ1-2 and V is TRBV20-1; TRBD1 might be the D (5 bases). CDR1 and CDR2 (germline): DFQATT, SNEGSKA (reference sequence). CDR3 length: 14 residues. With 3 bases removed from V and 5 bases from J, the gap between germline ends came to 16 bases. The CDR3 nucleotides are TGCAGTGCTAGGGGGCGTTGGCGGGGGTATGGCTACACCTTC. It encodes CSARGRWRGYGYTF.